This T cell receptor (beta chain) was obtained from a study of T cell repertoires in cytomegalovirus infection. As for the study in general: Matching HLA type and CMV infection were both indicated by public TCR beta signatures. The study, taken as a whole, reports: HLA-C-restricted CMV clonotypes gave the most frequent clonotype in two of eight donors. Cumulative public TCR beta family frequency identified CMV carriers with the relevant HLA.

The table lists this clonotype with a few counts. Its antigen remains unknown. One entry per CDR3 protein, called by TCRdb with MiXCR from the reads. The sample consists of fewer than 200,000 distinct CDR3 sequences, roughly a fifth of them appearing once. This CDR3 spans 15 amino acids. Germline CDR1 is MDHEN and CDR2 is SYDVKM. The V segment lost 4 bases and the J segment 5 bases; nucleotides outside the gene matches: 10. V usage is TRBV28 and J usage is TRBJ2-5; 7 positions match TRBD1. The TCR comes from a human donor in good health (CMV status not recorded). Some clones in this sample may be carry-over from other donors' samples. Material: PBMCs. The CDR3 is CASSSEQGTRETQYF. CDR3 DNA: TGTGCCAGCAGTTCAGAACAGGGGACACGGGAGACCCAGTACTTC. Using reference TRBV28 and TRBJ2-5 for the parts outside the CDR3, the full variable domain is DVKVTQSSRYLVKRTGEKVFLECVQDMDHENMFWYRQDPGLGLRLIYFSYDVKMKEKGDIPEGYSVSREKKERFSLILESASTNQTSMYLCASSSEQGTRETQYFGPGTRLLVL.